This TCR beta chain was captured in a study of cytomegalovirus exposure and HLA in healthy donors. PCR was performed using 60 Vbeta and 13 Jbeta primers. Measured with immunoSEQ multiplex PCR; TCRdb has only the in-frame clones, and not every one. The sample yields roughly 65,000 clones, roughly two thirds seen once. As for this clone: Its antigen is unknown.

Study results and caveats: The authors later found most CMV-associated TCR beta chains appeared HLA-restricted. Segments of the TCR beta V type were, in most cases, productive about 90% or about 30% of the time in an earlier analysis. Because they were indistinguishable, some V segments, including TRBV6-2 and TRBV6-3, were excluded.

The CDR3 totals 13 residues. Trimming removed 6 bases from V and 0 bases from J, with 8 bases in between. Germline lookup yields CDR1 LNHDA and CDR2 SQIVND (reference sequence). The sequenced material came from PBMCs. This receptor was obtained from a man in his forties in good health and CMV-seropositive. J is TRBJ1-1 and V is TRBV19, with no clear D. The CDR3 region is CASRERVNTEAFF. In DNA form, the CDR3 reads TGTGCCAGTAGGGAGAGGGTGAACACTGAAGCTTTCTTT. Variable domain in full (rest from reference TRBV19 and TRBJ1-1): DGGITQSPKYLFRKEGQNVTLSCEQNLNHDAMYWYRQDPGQGLRLIYYSQIVNDFQKGDIAEGYSVSREKKESFPLTVTSAQKNPTAFYLCASRERVNTEAFFGQGTRLTVV.